This is a list of T cell receptor beta chains from one sample in a study of blood T cell repertoires in COVID-19. The protocol was immunoSEQ multiplex PCR, while the TCRdb copy is restricted to in-frame clones and leaves out a portion. In the table there are under 200,000 clones, about 90% of which are singletons. Sequenced: PBMCs or T cells enriched from blood (not recorded which). These receptors came from a woman in her forties or fifties who had recovered from COVID-19. The CDR3 runs from the conserved cysteine through the conserved F or W. Each record gives: J gene, V gene, D gene, clone size, CDR3 length, CDR3 protein, CDR3 DNA. A D gene is named only where the DNA matches it firmly. Clone size is not always given. Where it is, it says once, few, many or a class for expanded clones.

>TRBJ2-1|TRBV2|-|-|12
CASSASGNEQFF
TGTGCCAGCAGTGCTTCGGGGAATGAGCAGTTCTTC
>TRBJ2-3|TRBV7-9|TRBD2|-|16
CASRRKPSGRTDTQYF
TGTGCCAGCAGAAGAAAACCCAGCGGGAGAACAGATACGCAGTATTTT
>TRBJ2-4|TRBV15|-|-|15
CATSRPGSHLNIQYF
TGTGCCACCAGCAGGCCGGGATCGCACTTAAACATTCAGTACTTC
>TRBJ2-7|TRBV25-1|TRBD1|-|15
CASSGLDRENQRQYF
TGTGCCAGCAGTGGGTTAGACAGGGAGAATCAGCGGCAGTACTTC
>TRBJ1-1|TRBV19|-|-|13
CASSFSRDTEAFF
TGTGCCAGTAGCTTTTCCAGGGACACTGAAGCTTTCTTT
>TRBJ2-7|TRBV10-2|-|-|15
CASSELRLDTYEQYF
TGCGCCAGCAGTGAGCTACGACTGGATACCTACGAGCAGTACTTC
>TRBJ2-7|TRBV28|-|-|15
CASSLPGQPSYEQYF
TGTGCCAGCAGTTTACCAGGACAGCCCTCCTACGAGCAGTACTTC
>TRBJ2-1|TRBV20-1|-|-|14
CSASWQSSYNEQFF
TGCAGTGCTAGTTGGCAATCCTCCTACAATGAGCAGTTCTTC
>TRBJ2-7|TRBV2|-|-|15
CASSDKSQGNYEQYF
TGTGCCAGCAGTGATAAGAGTCAGGGGAACTACGAGCAGTACTTC
>TRBJ1-6|TRBV2|TRBD1|-|15
CASSEDRGVLAPLHF
TGTGCCAGCAGTGAAGACAGGGGGGTTTTAGCACCCCTCCACTTT
>TRBJ2-1|TRBV30|TRBD2|-|14
CAWSTSGRVGEQFF
TGTGCCTGGTCGACTAGCGGGAGAGTTGGTGAGCAGTTCTTC
>TRBJ2-1|TRBV28|TRBD2|few|17
CASSRSGRESPLDEQFF
TGTGCCAGCAGTCGCTCGGGGCGGGAGTCCCCCCTAGATGAGCAGTTCTTC
>TRBJ2-4|TRBV7-2|TRBD1|-|14
CASSKQGTLDIQYF
TGTGCCAGCAGTAAACAGGGGACGCTTGACATTCAGTACTTC
>TRBJ2-5|TRBV5-4|-|-|14
CASSSQDGGETQYF
TGTGCCAGCAGCTCGCAGGATGGGGGGGAGACCCAGTACTTC
>TRBJ2-1|TRBV6-5|TRBD1|-|16
CASSYSVRGRSNEQFF
TGTGCCAGCAGTTACTCGGTCAGGGGGCGTTCGAATGAGCAGTTCTTC
>TRBJ1-6|TRBV13|TRBD1|-|15
CASRPGDRENSPLHF
TGTGCCAGCCGACCGGGGGACAGGGAGAATTCACCCCTCCACTTT
>TRBJ2-3|TRBV28|TRBD2|-|17
CASSLWGLRSETDTQYF
TGTGCCAGCAGTTTATGGGGACTAAGGAGCGAGACAGATACGCAGTATTTT
>TRBJ2-7|TRBV11-2|TRBD1|-|15
CASSQLRDRGYEQYF
TGTGCCAGCAGTCAACTCCGGGACAGAGGCTACGAGCAGTACTTC
>TRBJ2-2|TRBV5-4|-|few|13
CASSLQNTGELFF
TGTGCCAGCAGCTTGCAGAACACCGGGGAGCTGTTTTTT
>TRBJ2-1|TRBV12-2|-|once|15
CASRLSGSRANEQFF
TGTGCAAGTCGCCTAAGCGGGAGTCGGGCCAATGAGCAGTTCTTC
>TRBJ2-3|TRBV15|-|once|17
CATSRDTQGHYTDTQYF
TGTGCCACCAGCAGAGATACGCAGGGACACTACACAGATACGCAGTATTTT
>TRBJ2-7|TRBV5-4|-|-|15
CASSPPGEASYEQYF
TGTGCCAGCAGCCCCCCCGGGGAGGCATCCTACGAGCAGTACTTC
>TRBJ1-6|TRBV28|TRBD1|-|15
CASSLRDRDNSPLHF
TGTGCCAGCAGTCTCCGGGACAGGGACAATTCACCCCTCCACTTT
>TRBJ1-2|TRBV6-5|-|-|13
CASSSVYTGGYTF
TGTGCCAGCAGTTCCGTGTATACGGGAGGCTACACCTTC
>TRBJ1-2|TRBV7-9|-|-|15
CASSFDRNGGYGYTF
TGTGCCAGCAGCTTCGATCGAAACGGCGGTTATGGCTACACCTTC
>TRBJ2-3|TRBV5-4|TRBD2|-|19
CASSLGGKAGGLGPDTQYF
TGTGCCAGCAGCTTGGGGGGTAAAGCGGGAGGGCTGGGGCCAGATACGCAGTATTTT
>TRBJ2-3|TRBV3-1/TRBV3-2|TRBD2|-|18
CASSHGGLAGGSTDTQYF
TGTGCCAGCAGCCATGGAGGGCTAGCGGGGGGAAGCACAGATACGCAGTATTTT
>TRBJ2-1|TRBV14|-|-|16
CASSQDAGSLYNEQFF
TGTGCCAGCAGCCAAGATGCCGGGAGTCTCTACAATGAGCAGTTCTTC
>TRBJ2-6|TRBV18|-|once|15
CASSPPGIGANVLTF
TGTGCCAGCTCACCCCCCGGTATAGGGGCCAACGTCCTGACTTTC
>TRBJ2-1|TRBV3-1/TRBV3-2|TRBD2|once|17
CASSHYIAGVAYNEQFF
TGTGCCAGCAGCCACTATATAGCGGGAGTGGCCTACAATGAGCAGTTCTTC
>TRBJ2-1|TRBV5-4|-|-|15
CASSFSGSSYNEQFF
TGTGCCAGCAGCTTTAGCGGTAGCTCCTACAATGAGCAGTTCTTC
>TRBJ2-1|TRBV5-4|TRBD2|-|15
CASSFKAGGYNEQFF
TGTGCCAGCAGCTTCAAGGCGGGGGGCTACAATGAGCAGTTCTTC
>TRBJ2-5|TRBV6-5|TRBD2|-|15
CASSYAGGGGETQYF
TGTGCCAGCAGTTATGCGGGAGGGGGAGGAGAGACCCAGTACTTC
>TRBJ1-1|TRBV25-1|-|-|14
CASSDGRGGTEAFF
TGTGCCAGCAGTGATGGGAGGGGCGGCACTGAAGCTTTCTTT
>TRBJ2-7|TRBV6-1|TRBD2|-|14
CASSERGEYYEQYF
TGTGCCAGCAGTGAACGGGGGGAGTACTACGAGCAGTACTTC
>TRBJ2-4|TRBV6-5|TRBD2|-|14
CASSSGLAASFQYF
TGTGCCAGCAGTTCGGGACTAGCGGCGAGCTTTCAGTACTTC
>TRBJ1-2|TRBV7-8|-|-|14
CASSLGQQQYGYTF
TGTGCCAGCAGCTTAGGCCAACAGCAATATGGCTACACCTTC
>TRBJ1-4|TRBV19|TRBD1|-|17
CASSTGQGALTNEKLFF
TGTGCCAGTAGCACGGGACAGGGGGCATTAACTAATGAAAAACTGTTTTTT
>TRBJ2-1|TRBV7-6|TRBD2|-|13
CASSLLAGNEQFF
TGTGCCAGCAGCTTATTAGCGGGAAATGAGCAGTTCTTC
>TRBJ1-2|TRBV5-1|TRBD1|-|15
CASSLVGTGAYGYTF
TGCGCCAGCAGCTTGGTTGGGACAGGGGCTTATGGCTACACCTTC
>TRBJ2-7|TRBV3-1/TRBV3-2|TRBD2|-|14
CASSLKAGGHEQYF
TGTGCCAGCAGCCTAAAGGCGGGAGGCCACGAGCAGTACTTC
>TRBJ1-1|TRBV5-4|-|-|13
CASSLRQFSEAFF
TGTGCCAGCAGCTTGCGACAGTTCTCTGAAGCTTTCTTT
>TRBJ1-1|TRBV9|-|-|14
CASSVAPSNTEAFF
TGTGCCAGCAGCGTAGCACCAAGCAACACTGAAGCTTTCTTT
>TRBJ2-3|TRBV11-2|TRBD2|-|15
CASRLISGSADTQYF
TGTGCCAGCAGACTTATTAGCGGGAGCGCAGATACGCAGTATTTT
>TRBJ2-7|TRBV6-2/TRBV6-3|TRBD1|-|14
CASSYLTGGAEQYF
TGTGCCAGCAGTTACTTGACAGGGGGCGCCGAGCAGTACTTC
>TRBJ2-1|TRBV10-2|TRBD2|-|14
CASVAGGLYNEQFF
TGCGCCAGCGTAGCGGGAGGTCTCTACAATGAGCAGTTCTTC
>TRBJ2-7|TRBV10-2|TRBD2|-|14
CASSELAGVYEQYF
TGCGCCAGCAGTGAACTAGCGGGAGTGTACGAGCAGTACTTC
>TRBJ1-2|TRBV2|TRBD1|once|14
CASSSRQGDYGYTF
TGTGCCAGCAGTTCCCGACAGGGGGACTATGGCTACACCTTC
>TRBJ1-3|TRBV19|-|-|13
CASKAGDRDTIYF
TGTGCCAGTAAGGCGGGGGACCGTGACACCATATATTTT
>TRBJ1-5|TRBV7-2|-|-|15
CASSLAAGRNQPQHF
TGTGCCAGCAGCTTAGCGGCAGGGCGCAATCAGCCCCAGCATTTT
>TRBJ1-4|TRBV5-1|TRBD1|-|13
CASSLTGGEKLFF
TGCGCCAGCAGCTTAACAGGGGGGGAAAAACTGTTTTTT
>TRBJ2-5|TRBV10-3|TRBD2|-|19
CAIKSVRASGRALAETQYF
TGTGCCATCAAATCCGTCCGGGCTAGCGGGAGGGCCCTGGCTGAGACCCAGTACTTC